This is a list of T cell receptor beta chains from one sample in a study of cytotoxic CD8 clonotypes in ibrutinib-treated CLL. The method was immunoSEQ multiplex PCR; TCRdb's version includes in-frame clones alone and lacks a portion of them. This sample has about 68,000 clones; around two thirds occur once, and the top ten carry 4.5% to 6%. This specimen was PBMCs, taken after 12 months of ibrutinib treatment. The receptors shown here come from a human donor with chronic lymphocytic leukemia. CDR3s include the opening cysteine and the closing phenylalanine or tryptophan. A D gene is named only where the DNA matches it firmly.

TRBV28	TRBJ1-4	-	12	CASEIRGEKLFF	TGTGCCAGTGAAATCAGAGGGGAAAAACTGTTTTTT
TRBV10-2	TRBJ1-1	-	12	CASSDTVFEAFF	TGCGCCAGCAGTGACACGGTGTTTGAAGCTTTCTTT
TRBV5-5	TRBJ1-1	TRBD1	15	CASGKGTGEYTEAFF	TGTGCCAGCGGGAAGGGGACAGGGGAGTACACTGAAGCTTTCTTT
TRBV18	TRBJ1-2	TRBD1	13	CASSRDRDYGYTF	TGTGCCAGCTCGCGCGACAGGGACTATGGCTACACCTTC
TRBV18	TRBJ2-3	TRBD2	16	CASSRASGGDADTQYF	TGTGCCAGCTCCCGGGCTAGCGGGGGTGACGCAGATACGCAGTATTTT
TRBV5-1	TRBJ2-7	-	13	CASSLAEGDEQYF	TGCGCCAGCAGCTTGGCCGAAGGTGACGAGCAGTACTTC
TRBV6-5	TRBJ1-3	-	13	CASSSSSGNTIYF	TGTGCCAGCAGTTCCTCCAGTGGAAACACCATATATTTT
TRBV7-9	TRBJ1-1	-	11	CASSRGTEAFF	TGTGCCAGCAGCCGGGGCACTGAAGCTTTCTTT
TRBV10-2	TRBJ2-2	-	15	CASSDRAANTGELFF	TGCGCCAGCAGTGACAGGGCTGCGAACACCGGGGAGCTGTTTTTT
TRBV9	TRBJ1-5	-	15	CASSARGFGDQPQHF	TGTGCCAGCAGCGCCCGAGGGTTCGGCGATCAGCCCCAGCATTTT
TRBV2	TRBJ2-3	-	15	CASSERRGRTDTQYF	TGTGCCAGCAGTGAACGGCGGGGTCGCACAGATACGCAGTATTTT
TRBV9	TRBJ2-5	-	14	CASSVAPVQETQYF	TGTGCCAGCAGCGTAGCACCAGTCCAAGAGACCCAGTACTTC
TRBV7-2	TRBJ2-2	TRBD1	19	CASSLKPGQGATFTGELFF	TGTGCCAGCAGCTTAAAACCGGGACAGGGGGCAACATTTACCGGGGAGCTGTTTTTT
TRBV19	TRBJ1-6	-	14	CASTPPRNNSPLHF	TGTGCCAGTACCCCCCCACGGAATAATTCACCCCTCCACTTT